This paragraph reports one T cell receptor (beta chain). The antigen remains undetermined. The data belong to a study of shared clonotypes between healthy human individuals. Whole-study findings and limits: The study generally estimated greater richness for naive than memory subsets. Depth of sequencing was expected to influence donor clonotype sharing. Among several donors, 4.5% to 5.5% of naive CD4 clonotypes were found in common.

Generated by immunoSEQ multiplex PCR, the TCRdb table keeps only in-frame clones and is missing some. Here the sample spans approximately 2.5 million clones, approximately 93% being singletons. The CDR3 has 15 residues. V gave up 4 bases and J gave up 5 bases; unmatched junction bases: 9. Germline V CDR1 and CDR2: SGHNT, YYREEE (reference sequence). This clonotype originated in a man younger than 30 in good health. Some clones in this sample may be carry-over from other donors' samples. Sequencing input: naive CD4+ T cells from PBMCs. Subset given: CD45RA+ positively selected. The rearrangement joins TRBV5-4 to TRBJ2-3; 8 nucleotides line up with TRBD1. The DNA for the CDR3 is TGTGCCAGCAGCGGGGGCCAGGGGGCTGTAGATACGCAGTATTTT. It specifies CASSGGQGAVDTQYF.